This record concerns one TCR beta chain sequence. V lost 0 bases and J lost 9, with 15 bases in between. Looked up from germline, CDR1 is MNHNS and CDR2 is SASEGT. The CDR3 is made up of 15 amino acids. The data belong to a study of cytomegalovirus exposure and HLA in healthy donors. Method: immunoSEQ multiplex PCR; TCRdb's copy keeps in-frame clones and lacks some. The sample shows approximately 98,000 clones, 95% of them seen only once. The TCR was taken from a woman under 30 in good health and CMV-seronegative. The rearrangement joins TRBV6-1 to TRBJ1-5; tentative D call: TRBD1 (5 bases). Sequenced material: PBMCs. The CDR3 is CASSEAWQGSSPQHF. The CDR3 DNA is TGTGCCAGCAGTGAAGCGTGGCAGGGCTCGTCGCCCCAGCATTTT.